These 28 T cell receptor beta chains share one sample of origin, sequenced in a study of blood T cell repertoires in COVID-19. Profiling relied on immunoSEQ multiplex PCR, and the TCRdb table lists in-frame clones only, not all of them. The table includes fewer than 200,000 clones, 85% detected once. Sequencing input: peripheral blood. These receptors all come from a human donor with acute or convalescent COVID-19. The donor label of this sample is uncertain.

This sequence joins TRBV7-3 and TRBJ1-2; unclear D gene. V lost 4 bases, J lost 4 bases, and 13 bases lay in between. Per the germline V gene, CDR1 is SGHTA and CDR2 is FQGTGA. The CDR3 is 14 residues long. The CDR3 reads CASSSTSGSYGYTF. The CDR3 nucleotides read TGTGCCAGCAGCTCAACCTCGGGTTCCTATGGCTACACCTTC.

The CDR3, as DNA: TGCGCCAGGCCGGGACAGGGGGTAATGAACACTGAAGCTTTCTTT. The encoded protein is CARPGQGVMNTEAFF. V usage is TRBV23-1 and J usage is TRBJ1-1, with TRBD1 matching over 11 bases. TRBV23-1 belongs to the ORF category, with a function that is uncertain. CDR3 length equals 15 residues. Trimming took 9 bases from V and 0 from J; bases not matched to a gene: 6.

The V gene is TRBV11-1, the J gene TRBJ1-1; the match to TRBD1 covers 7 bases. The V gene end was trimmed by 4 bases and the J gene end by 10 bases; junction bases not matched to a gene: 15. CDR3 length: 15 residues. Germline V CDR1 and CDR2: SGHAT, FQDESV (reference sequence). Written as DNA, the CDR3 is TGTGCCAGCAGCTCGACACAGGGGTCCCGGGGAAGAGCTTTCTTT. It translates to CASSSTQGSRGRAFF. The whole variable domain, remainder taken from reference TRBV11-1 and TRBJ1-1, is EAEVAQSPRYKITEKSQAVAFWCDPISGHATLYWYRQILGQGPELLVQFQDESVVDDSQLPKDRFSAERLKGVDSTLKIQPAELGDSAMYLCASSSTQGSRGRAFFGQGTRLTVV.

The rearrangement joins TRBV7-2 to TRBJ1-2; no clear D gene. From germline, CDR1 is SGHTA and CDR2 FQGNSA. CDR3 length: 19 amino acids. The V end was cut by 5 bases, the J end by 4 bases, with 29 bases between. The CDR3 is CASSTLGRRGPGEIYGYTF. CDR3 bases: TGTGCCAGCAGCACCTTAGGGCGTAGAGGGCCAGGAGAGATCTATGGCTACACCTTC.

The CDR3 coding sequence is TGCGCCAGCAGCCAAGAAGGGTTGGCGTCAGCGGTGGGCGGCTACACCTTC. Amino acid sequence: CASSQEGLASAVGGYTF. The V gene is TRBV4-3, the J gene TRBJ1-2, with D uncertain. V shed 0 bases and J shed 8 bases, with 22 bases lying between them. From germline, CDR1 is LGHNA and CDR2 YSLEER. This CDR3 is 17 amino acids long.

CDR3 in DNA: TGTGCCAGCAGCCAAGTAGGGACAGGGTCGAATCAGCCCCAGCATTTT. Translating gives CASSQVGTGSNQPQHF. This chain uses TRBV4-2 with TRBJ1-5; TRBD1 matches 9 bases. In germline, CDR1 is LGHNA, CDR2 YNFKEQ. After removal of 1 base from V and 4 bases from J, the junction contained 5 bases not matched to a gene. This CDR3 is 16 amino acids long.

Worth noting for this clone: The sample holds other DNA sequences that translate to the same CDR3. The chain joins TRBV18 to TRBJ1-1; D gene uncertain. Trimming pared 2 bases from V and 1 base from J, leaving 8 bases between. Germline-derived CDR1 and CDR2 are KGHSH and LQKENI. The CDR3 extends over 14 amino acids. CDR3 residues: CASSPVARNTEAFF. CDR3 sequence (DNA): TGTGCCAGCTCACCAGTCGCGAGGAACACTGAAGCTTTCTTT.

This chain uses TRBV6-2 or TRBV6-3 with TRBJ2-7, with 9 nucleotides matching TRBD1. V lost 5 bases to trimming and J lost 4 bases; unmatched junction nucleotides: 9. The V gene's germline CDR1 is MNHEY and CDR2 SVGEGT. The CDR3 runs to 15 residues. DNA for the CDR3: TGTGCCAGCAGTGCCTCCGGGACAGGGAAATACGAGCAGTACTTC. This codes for CASSASGTGKYEQYF.

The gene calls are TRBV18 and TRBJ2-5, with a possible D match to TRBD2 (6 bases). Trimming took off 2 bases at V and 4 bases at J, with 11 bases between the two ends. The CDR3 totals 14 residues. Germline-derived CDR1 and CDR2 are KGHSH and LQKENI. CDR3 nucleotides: TGTGCCAGCTCACCAGGGGGAGCGGGAGAGACCCAGTACTTC. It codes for CASSPGGAGETQYF.

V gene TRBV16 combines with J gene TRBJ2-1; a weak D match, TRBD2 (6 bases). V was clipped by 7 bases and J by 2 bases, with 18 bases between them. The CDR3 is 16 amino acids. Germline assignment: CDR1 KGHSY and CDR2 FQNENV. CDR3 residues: CASNHFGGKAYNEQFF. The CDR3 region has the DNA TGTGCCAGCAACCATTTCGGGGGTAAGGCCTACAATGAGCAGTTCTTC. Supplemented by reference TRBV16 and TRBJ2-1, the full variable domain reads GEEVAQTPKHLVRGEGQKAKLYCAPIKGHSYVFWYQQVLKNEFKFLISFQNENVFDETGMPKERFSAKCLPNSPCSLEIQATKLEDSAVYFCASNHFGGKAYNEQFFGPGTRLTVL.

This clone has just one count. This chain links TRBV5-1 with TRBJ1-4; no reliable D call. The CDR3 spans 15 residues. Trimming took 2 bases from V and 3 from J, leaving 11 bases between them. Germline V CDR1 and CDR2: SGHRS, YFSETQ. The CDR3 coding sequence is TGCGCCAGCAGCTTAGGGAGGGCGGCTAATGAAAAACTGTTTTTT. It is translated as CASSLGRAANEKLFF.

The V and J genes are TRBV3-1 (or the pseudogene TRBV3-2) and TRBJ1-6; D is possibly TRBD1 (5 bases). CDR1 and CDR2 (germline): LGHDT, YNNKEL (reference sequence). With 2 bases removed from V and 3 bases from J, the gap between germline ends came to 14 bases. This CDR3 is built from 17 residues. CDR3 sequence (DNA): TGTGCCAGCAGCCAACCCCGGGGGGGGGTCTATAATTCACCCCTCCACTTT. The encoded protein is CASSQPRGGVYNSPLHF.

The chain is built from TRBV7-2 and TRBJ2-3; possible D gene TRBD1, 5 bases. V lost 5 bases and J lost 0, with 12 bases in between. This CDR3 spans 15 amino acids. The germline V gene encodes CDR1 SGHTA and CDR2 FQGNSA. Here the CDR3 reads CASSPDIRSTDTQYF. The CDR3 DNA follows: TGTGCCAGCAGCCCGGACATCCGTAGCACAGATACGCAGTATTTT.

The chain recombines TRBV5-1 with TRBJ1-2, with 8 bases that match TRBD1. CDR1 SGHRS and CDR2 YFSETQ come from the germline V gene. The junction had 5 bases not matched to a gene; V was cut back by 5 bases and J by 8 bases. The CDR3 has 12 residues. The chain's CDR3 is CASRETGEGYTF. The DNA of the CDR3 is TGCGCCAGCAGGGAGACAGGGGAGGGCTACACCTTC. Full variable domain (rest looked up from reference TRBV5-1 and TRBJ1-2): KAGVTQTPRYLIKTRGQQVTLSCSPISGHRSVSWYQQTPGQGLQFLFEYFSETQRNKGNFPGRFSGRQFSNSRSEMNVSTLELGDSALYLCASRETGEGYTFGSGTRLTVV.

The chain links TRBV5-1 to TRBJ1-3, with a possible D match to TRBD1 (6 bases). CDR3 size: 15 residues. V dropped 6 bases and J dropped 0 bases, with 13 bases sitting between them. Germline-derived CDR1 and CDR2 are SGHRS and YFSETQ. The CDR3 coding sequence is TGCGCCAGCACGGAGGACAGTTCCTCTGGAAACACCATATATTTT. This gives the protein CASTEDSSSGNTIYF.

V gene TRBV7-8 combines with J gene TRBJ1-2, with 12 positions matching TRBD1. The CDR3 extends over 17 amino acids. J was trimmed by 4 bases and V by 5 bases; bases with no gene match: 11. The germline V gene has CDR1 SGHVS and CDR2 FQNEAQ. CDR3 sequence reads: CASSHGTGGPALYGYTF. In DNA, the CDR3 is TGTGCCAGCAGCCACGGGACAGGGGGCCCTGCACTCTATGGCTACACCTTC.

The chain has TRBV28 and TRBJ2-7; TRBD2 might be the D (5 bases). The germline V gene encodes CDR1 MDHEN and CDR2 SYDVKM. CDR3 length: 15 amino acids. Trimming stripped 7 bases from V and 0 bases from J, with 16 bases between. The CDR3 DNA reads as TGTGCCAGCACCCCGGCGGGCAGCCGCTCCTACGAGCAGTACTTC. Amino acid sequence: CASTPAGSRSYEQYF. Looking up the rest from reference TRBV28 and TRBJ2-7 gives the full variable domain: DVKVTQSSRYLVKRTGEKVFLECVQDMDHENMFWYRQDPGLGLRLIYFSYDVKMKEKGDIPEGYSVSREKKERFSLILESASTNQTSMYLCASTPAGSRSYEQYFGPGTRLTVT.

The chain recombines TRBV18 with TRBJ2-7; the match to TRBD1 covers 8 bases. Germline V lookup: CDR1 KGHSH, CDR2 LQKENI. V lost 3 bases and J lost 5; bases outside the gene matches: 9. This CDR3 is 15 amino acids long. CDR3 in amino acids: CASSPPDREIDEQYF. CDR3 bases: TGTGCCAGCTCACCCCCGGACAGGGAGATCGACGAGCAGTACTTC. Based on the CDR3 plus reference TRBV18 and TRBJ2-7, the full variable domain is NAGVMQNPRHLVRRRGQEARLRCSPMKGHSHVYWYRQLPEEGLKFMVYLQKENIIDESGMPKERFSAEFPKEGPSILRIQQVVRGDSAAYFCASSPPDREIDEQYFGPGTRLTVT.

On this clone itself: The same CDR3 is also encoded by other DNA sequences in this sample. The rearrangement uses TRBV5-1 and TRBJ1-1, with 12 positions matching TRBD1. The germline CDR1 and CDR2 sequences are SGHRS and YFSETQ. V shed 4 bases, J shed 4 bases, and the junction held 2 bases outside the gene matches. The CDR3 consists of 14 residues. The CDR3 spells CASSPGQGATEAFF. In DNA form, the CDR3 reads TGCGCCAGCAGCCCGGGACAGGGGGCCACTGAAGCTTTCTTT.

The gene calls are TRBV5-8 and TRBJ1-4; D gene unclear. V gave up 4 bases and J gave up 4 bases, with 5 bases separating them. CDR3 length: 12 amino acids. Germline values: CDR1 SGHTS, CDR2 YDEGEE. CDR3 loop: CASSRFNEKLFF. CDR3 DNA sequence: TGTGCCAGCAGCCGTTTTAATGAAAAACTGTTTTTT.

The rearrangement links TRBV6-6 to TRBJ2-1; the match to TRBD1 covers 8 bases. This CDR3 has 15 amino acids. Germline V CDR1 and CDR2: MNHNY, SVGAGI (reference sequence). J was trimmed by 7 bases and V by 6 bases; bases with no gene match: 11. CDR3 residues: CASSPGTGRGNEQFF. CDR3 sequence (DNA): TGTGCCAGCAGCCCCGGGACAGGTCGGGGGAATGAGCAGTTCTTC.

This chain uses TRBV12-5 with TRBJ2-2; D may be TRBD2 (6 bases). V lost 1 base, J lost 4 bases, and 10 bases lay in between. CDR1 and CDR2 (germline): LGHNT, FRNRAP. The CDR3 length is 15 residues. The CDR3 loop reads CASGLGDGGTGELFF. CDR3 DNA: TGTGCTAGTGGTTTGGGGGACGGGGGCACCGGGGAGCTGTTTTTT.

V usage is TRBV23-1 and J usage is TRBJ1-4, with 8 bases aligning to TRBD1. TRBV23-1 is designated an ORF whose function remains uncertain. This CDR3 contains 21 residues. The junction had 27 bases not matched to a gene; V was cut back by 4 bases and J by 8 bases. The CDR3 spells CASSPIVIPGQVDPLREKLFF. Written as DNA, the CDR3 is TGCGCCAGCAGTCCCATAGTGATTCCGGGACAGGTTGATCCACTAAGGGAAAAACTGTTTTTT.

The CDR3 region is CASHGGTGNQPQHF. The CDR3 DNA is TGTGCCAGTCACGGGGGGACGGGGAATCAGCCCCAGCATTTT. The chain recombines TRBV2 with TRBJ1-5, with D maybe TRBD1 (5 bases). The CDR3 has 14 residues. Germline V gene lookup returns CDR1 SNHLY and CDR2 FYNNEI. The germline V and J ends were trimmed by 9 bases and 4 bases, with 16 bases remaining between them.

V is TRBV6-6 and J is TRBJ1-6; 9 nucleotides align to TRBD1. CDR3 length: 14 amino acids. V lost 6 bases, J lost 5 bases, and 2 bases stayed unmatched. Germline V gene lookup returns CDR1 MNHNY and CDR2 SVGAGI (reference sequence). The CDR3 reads CASSGTGNNSPLHF. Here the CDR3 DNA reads TGTGCCAGCAGCGGGACAGGGAATAATTCACCCCTCCACTTT.

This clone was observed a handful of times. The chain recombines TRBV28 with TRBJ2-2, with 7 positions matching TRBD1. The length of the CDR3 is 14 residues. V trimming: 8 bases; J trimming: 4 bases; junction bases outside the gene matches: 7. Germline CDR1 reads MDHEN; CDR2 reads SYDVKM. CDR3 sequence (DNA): TGTGCCAGCCGGACCGGGACAGTCACCGGGGAGCTGTTTTTT. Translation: CASRTGTVTGELFF.

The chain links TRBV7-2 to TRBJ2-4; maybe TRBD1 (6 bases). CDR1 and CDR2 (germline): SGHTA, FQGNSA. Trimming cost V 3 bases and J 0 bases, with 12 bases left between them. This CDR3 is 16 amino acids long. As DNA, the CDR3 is TGTGCCAGCAGCTTGCTCAGGACAGTAGCCAAAAACATTCAGTACTTC. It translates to CASSLLRTVAKNIQYF.

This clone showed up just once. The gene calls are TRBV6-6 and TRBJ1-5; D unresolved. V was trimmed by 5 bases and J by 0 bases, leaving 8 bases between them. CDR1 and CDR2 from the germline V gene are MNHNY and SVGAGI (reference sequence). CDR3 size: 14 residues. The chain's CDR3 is CASSTAYSNQPQHF. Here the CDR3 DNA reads TGTGCCAGCAGTACAGCTTATAGCAATCAGCCCCAGCATTTT.